Below are 30 T cell receptor beta chains sequenced from a single sample in a study of quantifying T cell responses using KT2 cells. Study in general: RNA was reverse transcribed with TCR alpha and beta constant-region primers.

Each cDNA got a UMI-containing oligo ligated at its 3' end. The first PCR ran approximately 4 cycles with an equimolar RC1.1 and RC1.2 beta primer mix. Each CDR3 protein is one row after TCRdb ran MiXCR on the UMI-ligation and nested PCR reads. The sample lists under 35,000 distinct CDR3 sequences; roughly 7.2% were seen once. Sequenced: PBMCs spiked with cells of the T cell clone KT2. The receptor set was obtained from a human donor.

This clonotype was counted at least ten times. The chain joins TRBV18 to TRBJ1-1; weak D call: TRBD1 (5 bases). Trimming took 3 bases from V and 6 from J, leaving 20 bases between them. CDR3 length: 16 residues. CDR1 and CDR2 (germline): KGHSH, LQKENI. The chain's CDR3 is CASSPAGRSDNSEAFF. The DNA for the CDR3 is TGTGCCAGCTCACCCGCAGGGCGCTCTGATAATTCTGAAGCTTTCTTT.

This clonotype appeared a few times. The chain joins TRBV2 to TRBJ2-3; unclear D gene. The CDR3 runs 15 residues. The V gene's germline CDR1 is SNHLY and CDR2 FYNNEI. V was cut by 6 bases and J by 4 bases, with 17 bases left in between. This CDR3 is CASSANGLDSDTQYF. CDR3 sequence (DNA): TGTGCCAGCAGCGCGAACGGGCTAGATTCAGATACGCAGTATTTT. Full variable domain (remainder filled in from reference TRBV2 and TRBJ2-3): EPEVTQTPSHQVTQMGQEVILRCVPISNHLYFYWYRQILGQKVEFLVSFYNNEISEKSEIFDDQFSVERPDGSNFTLKIRSTKLEDSAMYFCASSANGLDSDTQYFGPGTRLTVL.

In its sample, this clonotype was seen many times. The chain couples TRBV20-1 to TRBJ2-1; D uncertain. Trimming cost V 3 bases and J 5 bases, with 20 bases left between them. Germline V CDR1 and CDR2: DFQATT, SNEGSKA (reference sequence). This CDR3 spans 16 amino acids. The CDR3 DNA follows: TGCAGTGCTAGGACACTGTTGGAGAGACTGGACAATGAGCAGTTCTTC. This translates into CSARTLLERLDNEQFF.

This clonotype was seen a few times. This chain links TRBV6-1 with TRBJ1-2; D call uncertain. The germline V gene encodes CDR1 MNHNS and CDR2 SASEGT. V dropped 3 bases and J dropped 4 bases, with 9 bases sitting between them. The CDR3 has 13 residues. DNA for the CDR3: TGTGCCAGCAGTGACGAACACGTCTATGGCTACACCTTC. Residues: CASSDEHVYGYTF.

The J gene is TRBJ2-7, the V gene TRBV2; possibly TRBD2 for D (5 bases). The germline V gene has CDR1 SNHLY and CDR2 FYNNEI. This CDR3 has 14 residues. Trimming shortened V by 4 bases and J by 0 bases, and 10 bases separated the two germline ends. CDR3 amino acids: CASSVRGNSYEQYF. As DNA, the CDR3 is TGTGCCAGCAGTGTCCGGGGTAACTCCTACGAGCAGTACTTC.

This clonotype showed up many times. V usage is TRBV2 and J usage is TRBJ2-1, with 11 bases identical to TRBD2. Unmatched junction bases numbered 2, after V lost 6 bases and J lost 4 bases. The CDR3 totals 14 residues. The germline V gene encodes CDR1 SNHLY and CDR2 FYNNEI. The CDR3 bases are TGTGCCAGCAGAAGGACTAGCGGGTACAATGAGCAGTTCTTC. This translates into CASRRTSGYNEQFF. The full variable domain, its missing parts supplied by reference TRBV2 and TRBJ2-1, is EPEVTQTPSHQVTQMGQEVILRCVPISNHLYFYWYRQILGQKVEFLVSFYNNEISEKSEIFDDQFSVERPDGSNFTLKIRSTKLEDSAMYFCASRRTSGYNEQFFGPGTRLTVL.

This clonotype came up many times. The chain recombines TRBV11-2 with TRBJ1-2, with a possible D match to TRBD1 (6 bases). In germline, CDR1 is SGHAT, CDR2 FQNNGV. CDR3 size: 17 residues. V lost 3 bases, J lost 3 bases, and 20 bases lay in between. In nucleotides, the CDR3 is TGTGCCAGCAGCTTGGGAAGGGCGGGGGGCAGTGACTATGGCTACACCTTC. Translated: CASSLGRAGGSDYGYTF.

This clonotype has a count of ten or more. The rearrangement joins TRBV7-2 to TRBJ2-7, with no clear D. Deletions cut 0 bases from V and 1 base from J, with 4 bases between. The CDR3 is 13 amino acids. Looked up from germline, CDR1 is SGHTA and CDR2 is FQGNSA. CDR3: CASSLASSYEQYF. In nucleotides, the CDR3 is TGTGCCAGCAGCTTAGCCTCTTCCTACGAGCAGTACTTC.

The chain joins TRBV2 to TRBJ2-3, with 10 bases lining up with TRBD2. CDR1 and CDR2 from the germline V gene are SNHLY and FYNNEI. V was pared by 6 bases and J by 3 bases, with 12 bases of the junction left unmatched. The CDR3 is 17 amino acids. CDR3 coding DNA: TGTGCCAGCAGGGAGTCGAGCGGGGGGGCCCGTACAGATACGCAGTATTTT. It encodes CASRESSGGARTDTQYF.

V is TRBV6-5 and J is TRBJ2-2; D is perhaps TRBD1 (6 bases). The germline CDR1 and CDR2 sequences are MNHEY and SVGAGI. The V end lost 2 bases, the J end lost 3 bases, and 10 bases lay between the germline ends. The CDR3 extends over 15 amino acids. The CDR3 sequence: CASSYRGSDTGELFF. CDR3 in DNA: TGTGCCAGCAGTTACAGGGGGAGCGACACCGGGGAGCTGTTTTTT.

This clonotype was observed many times. The chain has TRBV6-5 and TRBJ1-2; a possible D gene is TRBD1 (5 bases). CDR1 is MNHEY, CDR2 SVGAGI, per germline. The CDR3 is made up of 14 amino acids. Trimming left V 0 bases short and J 6 bases short, with 11 bases between. The CDR3 sequence: CASSYSAGQNGYTF. The CDR3 nucleotides are TGTGCCAGCAGTTACTCGGCAGGGCAAAATGGCTACACCTTC.

This clonotype was counted a few times. The V and J genes are TRBV18 and TRBJ2-5; 9 bases align to TRBD1. This CDR3 spans 15 amino acids. The V gene's germline CDR1 is KGHSH and CDR2 LQKENI. The V and J ends lost 2 bases and 2 bases, in that order; junction bases with no gene match: 3. Here the CDR3 DNA reads TGTGCCAGCTCACCAGTGGACAGGGGACAAGAGACCCAGTACTTC. Translated: CASSPVDRGQETQYF.

This clonotype occurred many times. V usage is TRBV12-3 or TRBV12-4 and J usage is TRBJ2-1; D may be TRBD2 (6 bases). The CDR3 length is 13 residues. V was shortened by 4 bases and J by 10 bases, with 14 bases between the two germline ends. In DNA, the CDR3 is TGTGCCAGCAGTTACACCAGGGCGGGGGAGCAGTTCTTC. It codes for CASSYTRAGEQFF.

This clonotype was seen repeatedly, ten times or more. One end of the junction varies from germline; a read error may be responsible. The V and J genes are TRBV12-3 or TRBV12-4 and TRBJ1-2; 8 bases agree with TRBD1. This CDR3 spans 13 amino acids. This CDR3 is CASRTGTGIQLAF. CDR3 coding DNA: TGTGCCAGCAGAACCGGGACAGGAATCCAACTCGCCTTC.

The chain is built from TRBV7-2 and TRBJ2-3; D may be TRBD1 (5 bases). CDR3 size: 13 residues. Trimming took off 5 bases at V and 1 base at J, with 7 bases between the two ends. Germline V gives CDR1 SGHTA, CDR2 FQGNSA. CDR3 DNA: TGTGCCAGCAGCCCACAGGGCACAGATACGCAGTATTTT. It encodes CASSPQGTDTQYF.

This clonotype was found many times. The rearrangement joins TRBV4-1 to TRBJ1-1; 9 bases match TRBD1. CDR1 is MGHRA, CDR2 YSYEKL, per germline. The ends lost 5 bases at V and 1 base at J; junction bases unmatched: 5. The CDR3 contains 15 residues. The CDR3 sequence: CASSSGTGRNTEAFF. The CDR3 DNA reads TGCGCCAGCAGCTCAGGGACAGGGCGGAACACTGAAGCTTTCTTT.

V and J are TRBV2 and TRBJ1-1, with TRBD1 matching 9 bases. Germline CDR1 SNHLY, CDR2 FYNNEI. CDR3 length: 17 amino acids. The V segment lost 3 bases and the J segment 1 base; nucleotides outside the gene matches: 9. CDR3 nucleotide sequence: TGTGCCAGCAGTGATCCTCCCCCGGGACAGGGGAACACTGAAGCTTTCTTT. Encoded protein: CASSDPPPGQGNTEAFF.

This clonotype was counted many times. This chain links TRBV4-1 with TRBJ1-1, with D uncertain. The CDR3 consists of 15 residues. Trimming took off 0 bases at V and 3 bases at J, with 11 bases between the two ends. The germline gives CDR1 MGHRA, CDR2 YSYEKL. DNA for the CDR3: TGCGCCAGCAGCCAAGATCTGCAGCCCCACACTGAAGCTTTCTTT. The encoded protein is CASSQDLQPHTEAFF.

The rearrangement uses TRBV6-2 or TRBV6-3 and TRBJ2-4, with 10 bases lining up with TRBD2. Trimming removed 2 bases from V and 5 bases from J; junction bases left unmatched: 0. The CDR3 extends over 14 amino acids. Germline CDR1 is MNHEY and CDR2 is SVGEGT. CDR3 DNA sequence: TGTGCCAGCAGTTACGGGACTAGCGAAAACATTCAGTACTTC. It is translated as CASSYGTSENIQYF.

This clonotype was seen at least ten times. The chain couples TRBV11-2 to TRBJ1-5; D may be TRBD1 (5 bases). CDR3 size: 15 residues. CDR1 and CDR2 from the germline V gene are SGHAT and FQNNGV. The V end lost 0 bases, the J end lost 4 bases, and 10 bases lay between the germline ends. CDR3 bases: TGTGCCAGCAGCTTAGATGGGGGGGTAAATCAGCCCCAGCATTTT. It codes for CASSLDGGVNQPQHF.

This clonotype was seen ten or more times. This chain joins TRBV6-5 and TRBJ1-5; 9 nucleotides align to TRBD1. This CDR3 region has 13 residues. J gave up 7 bases and V 6 bases, and 4 bases lay outside the gene matches. In germline, CDR1 is MNHEY, CDR2 SVGAGI. CDR3 protein: CASRTDRGQPQHF. The DNA for the CDR3 is TGTGCCAGCAGGACGGACAGGGGCCAGCCCCAGCATTTT.

This clonotype showed up many times. The chain recombines TRBV20-1 with TRBJ2-5; possible D gene TRBD2, 5 bases. CDR1 DFQATT and CDR2 SNEGSKA come from the germline V gene (reference sequence). The V and J ends lost 1 base and 3 bases respectively, with 12 bases between them. The CDR3 is made up of 14 amino acids. DNA of the CDR3: TGCAGTGCTAGAGGGTTGTCTAGCAAAGAGACCCAGTACTTC. This gives the protein CSARGLSSKETQYF.

V usage is TRBV7-2 and J usage is TRBJ1-2; D remains ambiguous. This CDR3 spans 12 amino acids. CDR1 is SGHTA and CDR2 is FQGNSA in the germline V gene. V was shortened by 11 bases and J by 5 bases, with 15 bases between the two germline ends. The CDR3 DNA sequence: TGTGCCGGTTACCGGATCCGTTATGGCTACACCTTC. This encodes CAGYRIRYGYTF.

The chain carries TRBV29-1 and TRBJ2-7; D may be TRBD2 (5 bases). The CDR3 has 13 amino acids. The V gene lost 6 bases and the J gene lost 6 bases, with 18 bases spanning the gap. Germline V CDR1 and CDR2: SQVTM, ANQGSEA. The CDR3 protein is CSVAISGYGEQYF. The CDR3 DNA is TGCAGCGTCGCAATTTCGGGGTACGGCGAGCAGTACTTC.

The V and J genes are TRBV29-1 and TRBJ2-1, with 9 positions matching TRBD1. Germline CDR1 SQVTM, CDR2 ANQGSEA. V was clipped by 2 bases and J by 7 bases; unmatched bases: 9. The CDR3 runs 15 residues. The CDR3 DNA sequence: TGCAGCGTTGAATTCCTACAGGGGGCGCGAAATGAGCAGTTCTTC. Translated, it gives CSVEFLQGARNEQFF.

The J gene is TRBJ2-7, the V gene TRBV3-1; 9 bases align to TRBD1. The V gene end was trimmed by 5 bases and the J gene end by 7 bases; junction bases not matched to a gene: 9. The germline CDR1 and CDR2 sequences are LGHDT and YNNKEL (reference sequence). The CDR3 loop spans 14 amino acids. CDR3 sequence (DNA): TGTGCCAGCAGCGGCTCCGGGACAGGGCGAGAGCAGTACTTC. Protein product: CASSGSGTGREQYF.

In this sample, this clonotype turned up a few times. CDR3 sequence: CSARGSGELEQYF. The CDR3, as DNA: TGCAGTGCTAGGGGTAGCGGGGAACTCGAGCAGTACTTC. The chain has TRBV20-1 and TRBJ2-7, with 8 bases fitting TRBD2. CDR3 length equals 13 residues. Losses at the gene ends were 3 bases for V and 6 bases for J; bases not matched to a gene: 7. Germline CDR1 and CDR2: DFQATT and SNEGSKA (reference sequence).

The CDR3 DNA reads as TGTGCCAGCAGTGAAGACCGAACTTCTAACTATGGCTACACCTTC. Protein: CASSEDRTSNYGYTF. The chain combines TRBV2 with TRBJ1-2; unclear D gene. The germline gives CDR1 SNHLY, CDR2 FYNNEI. Trimming left V 1 base short and J 0 bases short, with 9 bases between. This CDR3 contains 15 residues.

This clonotype was counted at least ten times. The chain has TRBV4-1 and TRBJ1-1, with D maybe TRBD1 (6 bases). The V gene's germline CDR1 is MGHRA and CDR2 YSYEKL. The germline V and J ends were trimmed by 1 base and 7 bases, with 19 bases remaining between them. The CDR3 contains 16 residues. The CDR3 here is CASSQVPFRQEHEAFF. The CDR3 nucleotides are TGCGCCAGCAGCCAAGTCCCCTTCAGACAGGAACATGAAGCTTTCTTT.

V gene TRBV7-6 combines with J gene TRBJ1-3; 8 bases match TRBD1. This CDR3 is 17 amino acids long. The germline V gene encodes CDR1 SGHVS and CDR2 FNYEAQ. With V trimmed by 5 bases and J by 0 bases, 9 bases remained unmatched. The CDR3 sequence: CASSLRDRTPSGNTIYF. The CDR3 coding sequence is TGTGCCAGCAGCCTCCGGGACAGGACTCCCTCTGGAAACACCATATATTTT.